A single TCR beta chain is shown here with its context. The data stem from a study of blood T cell repertoires in COVID-19. In the authors' workflow: Nucleated cell number was recorded as an estimate derived from reference gene primer amplification. Clones were read by immunoSEQ multiplex PCR, and TCRdb kept only the in-frame ones, dropping some. V and J calls and clone size are those listed in that table; D and trimming were worked out from the DNA. The sample comprises 40,000 or so clones, about 88% of which are singletons, and approximately 14% rests with the top ten. The germline V gene has CDR1 SGHAT and CDR2 FQNNGV. The CDR3 runs to 15 residues. Trimming removed 1 base at V and 6 bases at J, with 15 bases between.

V usage is TRBV11-2 and J usage is TRBJ1-1; no firm D call. Sequenced input: peripheral blood. This clonotype was sampled from a human donor in a cohort sampled during active COVID-19. The CDR3 DNA is TGTGCCAGCAGCTTAGTCGGACTGGGAAAATCTGAAGCTTTCTTT. Protein product: CASSLVGLGKSEAFF.